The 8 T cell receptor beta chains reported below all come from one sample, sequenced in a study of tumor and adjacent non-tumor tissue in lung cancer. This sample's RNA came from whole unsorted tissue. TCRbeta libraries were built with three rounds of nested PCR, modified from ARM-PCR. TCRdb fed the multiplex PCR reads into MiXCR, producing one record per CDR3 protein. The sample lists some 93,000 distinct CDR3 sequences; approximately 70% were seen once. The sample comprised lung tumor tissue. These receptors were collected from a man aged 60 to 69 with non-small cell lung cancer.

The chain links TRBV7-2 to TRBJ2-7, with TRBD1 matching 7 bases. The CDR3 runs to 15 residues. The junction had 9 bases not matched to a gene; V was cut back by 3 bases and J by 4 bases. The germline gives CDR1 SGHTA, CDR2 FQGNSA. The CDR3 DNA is TGTGCCAGCAGCTTCACAGGGGTATGGGGTTACGAGCAGTACTTC. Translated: CASSFTGVWGYEQYF.

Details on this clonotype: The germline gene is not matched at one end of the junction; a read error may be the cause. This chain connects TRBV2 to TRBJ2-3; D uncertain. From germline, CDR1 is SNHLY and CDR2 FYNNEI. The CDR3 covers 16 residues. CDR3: CAGNPATPRHTDMQYF. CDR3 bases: TGTGCCGGCAATCCCGCTACCCCGCGGCACACAGATATGCAGTATTTT.

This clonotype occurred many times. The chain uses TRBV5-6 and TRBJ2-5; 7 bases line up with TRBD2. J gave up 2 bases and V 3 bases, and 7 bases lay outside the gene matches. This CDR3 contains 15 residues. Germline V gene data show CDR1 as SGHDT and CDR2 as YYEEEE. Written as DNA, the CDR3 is TGTGCCAGCAGCTACCCTAGCGGACCACAAGAGACCCAGTACTTC. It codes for CASSYPSGPQETQYF.

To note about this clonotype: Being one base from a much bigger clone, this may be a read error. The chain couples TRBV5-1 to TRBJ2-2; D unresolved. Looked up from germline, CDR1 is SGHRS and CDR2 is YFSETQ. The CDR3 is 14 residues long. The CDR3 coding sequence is TGCGCCAGCAGCTCCGGGCGGCCAACCGAGGAGCTGTTTTTT. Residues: CASSSGRPTEELFF.

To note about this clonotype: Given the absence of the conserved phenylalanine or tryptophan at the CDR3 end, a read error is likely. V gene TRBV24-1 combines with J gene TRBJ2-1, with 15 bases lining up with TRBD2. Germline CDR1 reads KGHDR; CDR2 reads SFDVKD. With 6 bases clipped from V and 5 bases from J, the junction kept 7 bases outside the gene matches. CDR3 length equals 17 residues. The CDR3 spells CATSSRTSGRAHNEQFL. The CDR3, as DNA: TGTGCCACCAGTTCCAGGACTAGCGGGAGGGCCCACAATGAGCAGTTCCTC.

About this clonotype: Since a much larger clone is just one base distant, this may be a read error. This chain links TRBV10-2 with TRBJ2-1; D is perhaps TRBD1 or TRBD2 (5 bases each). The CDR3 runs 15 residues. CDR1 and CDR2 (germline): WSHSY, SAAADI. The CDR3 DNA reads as TGCGTCAGCAGGTCCCCGGGACCCTCTTCTCATGAGCAGTTCTTC. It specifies CVSRSPGPSSHEQFF.

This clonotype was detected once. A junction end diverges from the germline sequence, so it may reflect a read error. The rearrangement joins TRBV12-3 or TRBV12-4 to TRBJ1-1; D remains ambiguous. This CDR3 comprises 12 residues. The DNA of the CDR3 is TGTGCCAGCAGCCGGGAGAACATTGAAGCTTTCTTT. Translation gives CASSRENIEAFF.

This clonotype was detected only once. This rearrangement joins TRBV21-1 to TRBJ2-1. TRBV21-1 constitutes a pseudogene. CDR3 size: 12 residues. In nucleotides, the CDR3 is TGTGCCAGCGGTGAAGAAGACATTGAGCGGTTCTTC. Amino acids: CASGEEDIERFF.